This T cell receptor (beta chain) was captured by sequencing in a study of T cell changes during pregnancy in multiple sclerosis. Profiling relied on immunoSEQ multiplex PCR, and the TCRdb table lists in-frame clones only, not all of them. The table lists some 22,000 clones, roughly 87% of them singletons. The J segment lost 2 bases and the V segment lost 3 bases, leaving 2 bases of the junction unmatched. Germline V CDR1 and CDR2: SGDLS, YYNGEE. The CDR3 is 14 amino acids. This sample comprised CD8+ T cells from peripheral blood mononuclear cells, obtained after pregnancy. The TCR comes from a female donor with multiple sclerosis, enrolled in a pregnancy study. This chain links TRBV9 with TRBJ1-5; 7 nucleotides agree with TRBD1. The CDR3 spells CASSAGTGNQPQHF. The CDR3 nucleotides read TGTGCCAGCAGCGCCGGGACAGGCAATCAGCCCCAGCATTTT.